Below, 24 T cell receptor beta chains from the same sample are listed, as sequenced in a study of Graves' ophthalmopathy and Graves' hyperthyroidism (dated by TCRdb to between 2017 and 2018). These reads were obtained on an Illumina HiSeq 2000. For repertoire sequencing, TCR beta CDR3 regions were amplified from RNA transcripts. The first round of RT-PCR was done with HTBI primers and the Qiagen OneStep RT-PCR kit, and was followed by a second round of multiplex PCR, then size selection and purification. Starting from the raw public reads, TCRdb applied fastp trimming at Q25, assembled clones with MiXCR and retained in-frame beta chains. Rows are combined by CDR3 protein, so each entry shows the most common genes and DNA. Recorded for this sample are hundreds of thousands of distinct CDR3 sequences; around 21% of them occurred a single time. 3% of the sample is taken by the ten largest. Sequenced sample: peripheral blood. Source of these receptors: a woman between 18 and 29 years old with stable Graves' hyperthyroidism. Donor details come from another sample of the same person, matched by shared clones.

The chain employs TRBV10-3 and TRBJ1-1; the D is unclear. The CDR3 totals 13 residues. The V gene's germline CDR1 is ENHRY and CDR2 SYGVKD. Between the trimmed V and J ends, which lost 6 bases and 4 bases, there was a span of 12 bases. The DNA of the CDR3 is TGTGCCATCAGGGCGGCGGTGGGCACTGAAGCTTTCTTT. This encodes CAIRAAVGTEAFF.

Only a few counts were recorded for this clonotype. The J gene is TRBJ2-6, the V gene TRBV12-3 or TRBV12-4, with TRBD2 matching over 10 bases. The CDR3 runs to 17 residues. V was clipped by 6 bases and J by 0 bases; unmatched bases: 5. For the CDR3, the DNA is TGTGCCAGCAGGGGGATAGCGGGAGGCTCTGGGGCCAACGTCCTGACTTTC. Its protein is CASRGIAGGSGANVLTF.

CDR3 DNA sequence: TGTGCCACCAGTGATACGACTAGCGGGGCGAGGGATACGCAGTATTTT. Residues: CATSDTTSGARDTQYF. This chain uses TRBV24-1 with TRBJ2-3; 11 nucleotides agree with TRBD2. The V gene's germline CDR1 is KGHDR and CDR2 SFDVKD. CDR3 length equals 16 residues. After removal of 3 bases from V and 6 bases from J, the junction contained 7 bases not matched to a gene.

This clonotype came up a few times. V gene TRBV19 combines with J gene TRBJ2-5, with D hard to call. CDR1 and CDR2 (germline): LNHDA, SQIVND (reference sequence). V was trimmed by 5 bases and J by 5 bases, leaving 12 bases between them. The CDR3 runs 13 residues. CDR3 sequence (DNA): TGTGCCAGTAGTCCCGGGCCCTCGGAGACCCAGTACTTC. Translation: CASSPGPSETQYF. The whole variable domain, filled in from reference TRBV19 and TRBJ2-5, reads DGGITQSPKYLFRKEGQNVTLSCEQNLNHDAMYWYRQDPGQGLRLIYYSQIVNDFQKGDIAEGYSVSREKKESFPLTVTSAQKNPTAFYLCASSPGPSETQYFGPGTRLLVL.

V usage is TRBV6-1 and J usage is TRBJ2-1, with TRBD1 matching 8 bases. Germline CDR1 reads MNHNS; CDR2 reads SASEGT. The CDR3 has 15 amino acids. J lost 8 bases, V lost 6 bases, and 12 bases had no gene match. For the CDR3, the DNA is TGTGCCAGCAGAGCCGGGACAGGACTGGACCATGAGCAGTTCTTC. Translating gives CASRAGTGLDHEQFF.

This clonotype was seen repeatedly, ten times or more. The J gene is TRBJ2-5, the V gene TRBV30; unclear D gene. Germline assignment: CDR1 GTSNPN and CDR2 SVGIG (reference sequence). The CDR3 contains 11 residues. Trimming pared 1 base from V and 2 bases from J, leaving 2 bases between. The CDR3 bases are TGTGCCTGGAGTGAACAAGAGACCCAGTACTTC. This codes for CAWSEQETQYF.

Here the CDR3 reads CASSLGGQTRTEAFF. Written as DNA, the CDR3 is TGTGCCAGCAGTTTAGGGGGACAGACGAGGACTGAAGCTTTCTTT. The V and J genes are TRBV12-3 or TRBV12-4 and TRBJ1-1; TRBD1 matches 7 bases. V dropped 1 base and J dropped 5; count of bases not matched to a gene: 7. The CDR3 extends over 15 amino acids.

Ten or more counts support this clonotype. The CDR3 protein is CAISESAGREGSEQYF. As DNA, the CDR3 is TGTGCCATCAGTGAGTCGGCGGGGCGGGAGGGATCCGAGCAGTACTTC. The rearrangement links TRBV10-3 to TRBJ2-7; 9 bases are shared with TRBD2. The V gene's germline CDR1 is ENHRY and CDR2 SYGVKD. The CDR3 extends over 16 amino acids. With V trimmed by 0 bases and J by 6 bases, 9 bases remained unmatched.

As for this clonotype: Given a much more abundant clone one base away, this may be a read error. The rearrangement uses TRBV9 and TRBJ1-1, with D possibly matching TRBD1 (5 bases). The CDR3 covers 13 residues. Germline V gene data show CDR1 as SGDLS and CDR2 as YYNGEE. This CDR3 reads CVSSVLQGTEAFF. Written as DNA, the CDR3 is TGTGTCAGCAGCGTCCTTCAGGGTACTGAAGCTTTCTTT.

V usage is TRBV11-2 and J usage is TRBJ2-5, with a tentative D call TRBD2 (7 bases). The CDR3 extends over 15 amino acids. Germline V CDR1 and CDR2: SGHAT, FQNNGV. Trimming removed 5 bases from V and 1 base from J, with 14 bases in between. The DNA of the CDR3 is TGTGCCAGCAGCACGGGGGGCGGGCTCCAAGAGACCCAGTACTTC. It is translated as CASSTGGGLQETQYF.

The V and J genes are TRBV27 and TRBJ1-1; a possible D gene is TRBD1 (5 bases). Germline loops: CDR1 MNHEY, CDR2 SMNVEV (reference sequence). The CDR3 has 12 amino acids. V lost 8 bases and J lost 5, with 12 bases in between. The CDR3 nucleotides are TGTGCCAGCGGATGGGGGGGGACTGAAGCTTTCTTT. Protein: CASGWGGTEAFF.

The sample holds many counts of this clonotype. V is TRBV2 and J is TRBJ2-5; D is uncertain. The germline V gene encodes CDR1 SNHLY and CDR2 FYNNEI. The CDR3 is 13 amino acids. V was trimmed by 7 bases and J by 3 bases, leaving 12 bases between them. The CDR3 DNA is TGTGCCAGCACCCAGATAACAAAAGAGACCCAGTACTTC. It is translated as CASTQITKETQYF.

The chain has TRBV12-3 or TRBV12-4 and TRBJ2-2; a weak D match, TRBD1 (5 bases). The V and J ends lost 8 bases and 6 bases respectively, with 19 bases between them. The CDR3 extends over 15 amino acids. CDR3 protein: CASRDRLFFPGELFF. CDR3 nucleotides: TGTGCCAGCCGAGACAGATTATTTTTCCCCGGGGAGCTGTTTTTT.

This clonotype came up many times. The chain recombines TRBV20-1 with TRBJ1-2; a possible D gene is TRBD1 (5 bases). The CDR3 spans 16 residues. In germline, CDR1 is DFQATT, CDR2 SNEGSKA (reference sequence). V dropped 1 base and J dropped 1 base, with 16 bases sitting between them. CDR3 region: CSARGTPPTNNYGYTF. CDR3 nucleotide sequence: TGCAGTGCTAGAGGGACACCACCCACGAATAACTATGGCTACACCTTC.

This clonotype was seen many times. The V and J genes are TRBV29-1 and TRBJ2-3, with 7 positions matching TRBD2. Per germline, CDR1 SQVTM and CDR2 ANQGSEA. Germline trimming cut 5 bases from V and 0 bases from J; bases unmatched to any gene: 5. The CDR3 sequence is 14 residues long. This CDR3 is CSVKSGASTDTQYF. CDR3 nucleotides: TGCAGCGTTAAGAGCGGGGCTAGCACAGATACGCAGTATTTT.

This clonotype was detected many times. The V gene is TRBV25-1, the J gene TRBJ2-2; 7 bases agree with TRBD1. The CDR3 length is 16 residues. The V segment lost 6 bases and the J segment 4 bases; nucleotides outside the gene matches: 11. Germline values: CDR1 MGHDK, CDR2 SYGVNS. Here the CDR3 reads CASRDTGVSGTGELFF. CDR3 coding DNA: TGTGCCAGCAGAGACACAGGGGTTTCGGGCACCGGGGAGCTGTTTTTT.

This clonotype was observed at least ten times. The V and J genes are TRBV12-3 or TRBV12-4 and TRBJ1-5; TRBD1 matches 8 bases. The CDR3 loop spans 16 amino acids. The ends lost 2 bases at V and 4 bases at J; junction bases unmatched: 7. The CDR3 sequence is CASSLNRGGKNQPQHF. Written as DNA, the CDR3 is TGTGCCAGCAGTTTAAACAGGGGGGGAAAAAATCAGCCCCAGCATTTT.

The V call is TRBV9, the J call TRBJ2-6; unclear D gene. Germline values: CDR1 SGDLS, CDR2 YYNGEE. V was trimmed by 1 base and J by 0 bases, leaving 5 bases between them. There are 15 residues in the CDR3. For the CDR3, the DNA is TGTGCCAGCAGCGTAAGCAACTCTGGGGCCAACGTCCTGACTTTC. Translated: CASSVSNSGANVLTF. Complete variable domain (other parts from reference TRBV9 and TRBJ2-6): DSGVTQTPKHLITATGQRVTLRCSPRSGDLSVYWYQQSLDQGLQFLIQYYNGEERAKGNILERFSAQQFPDLHSELNLSSLELGDSALYFCASSVSNSGANVLTFGAGSRLTVL.

The sample holds many counts of this clonotype. This chain connects TRBV30 to TRBJ1-6; D remains unclear. Germline-derived CDR1 and CDR2 are GTSNPN and SVGIG (reference sequence). The CDR3 contains 13 residues. The germline V and J ends were trimmed by 2 bases and 10 bases, with 12 bases remaining between them. The CDR3 nucleotides are TGTGCCTGGAGTCCCTTCCGGGGATCACCCCTCCACTTT. Translated: CAWSPFRGSPLHF. Together with reference TRBV30 and TRBJ1-6, the CDR3 gives the full variable domain: SQTIHQWPATLVQPVGSPLSLECTVEGTSNPNLYWYRQAAGRGLQLLFYSVGIGQISSEVPQNLSASRPQDRQFILSSKKLLLSDSGFYLCAWSPFRGSPLHFGNGTRLTVT.

Notes on this clonotype: A single base separates this from a much larger clone, so it may be a read error. The chain couples TRBV12-3 or TRBV12-4 to TRBJ2-7; D assignment may be TRBD1 or TRBD2 (5 bases each). The V end lost 1 base, the J end lost 7 bases, and 17 bases lay between the germline ends. The CDR3 contains 15 residues. This CDR3 is CASSLDGTSYNEQYF. As DNA, the CDR3 is TGTGCCAGCAGTTTAGACGGGACGTCCTACAATGAGCAGTACTTC.

This clonotype was recorded at least ten times. V usage is TRBV7-2 and J usage is TRBJ2-7; 9 nucleotides match TRBD2. V gave up 0 bases and J gave up 4 bases; unmatched junction bases: 10. CDR3 length: 17 amino acids. CDR1 SGHTA and CDR2 FQGNSA come from the germline V gene. The chain's CDR3 is CASSLASVLAGPYEQYF. CDR3 nucleotides: TGTGCCAGCAGCTTAGCGAGCGTACTAGCGGGCCCTTACGAGCAGTACTTC.

This rearrangement joins TRBV2 to TRBJ2-7; 7 positions match TRBD1. The CDR3 runs 15 residues. The V segment lost 7 bases and the J segment 3 bases; nucleotides outside the gene matches: 12. In germline, CDR1 is SNHLY, CDR2 FYNNEI. The CDR3 here is CASTLSDRWGYEQYF. For the CDR3, the DNA is TGTGCCAGCACCCTTTCGGACAGGTGGGGCTACGAGCAGTACTTC.

The J gene is TRBJ2-7, the V gene TRBV3-1, with 7 positions matching TRBD2. Looked up from germline, CDR1 is LGHDT and CDR2 is YNNKEL (reference sequence). The CDR3 runs 16 residues. V trimming: 2 bases; J trimming: 9 bases; junction bases outside the gene matches: 16. The CDR3 DNA reads TGTGCCAGCAGCCAAAAAGGGACTACGTCCTCTTCGAGGCAGTACTTC. Translated: CASSQKGTTSSSRQYF.

This clonotype was detected many times. V and J are TRBV6-5 and TRBJ1-6, with 9 bases fitting TRBD1. The V segment lost 2 bases and the J segment 6 bases; nucleotides outside the gene matches: 5. Germline V lookup: CDR1 MNHEY, CDR2 SVGAGI. The CDR3 is 16 amino acids. Here the CDR3 reads CASSYDLGQGNSPLHF. Here the CDR3 DNA reads TGTGCCAGCAGTTACGATTTGGGACAGGGTAATTCACCCCTCCACTTT.